This is a list of T cell receptor beta chains from one sample in a study of blood T cell repertoires in COVID-19. Data came from immunoSEQ multiplex PCR; TCRdb stores just in-frame clones and leaves some out. The sample carries about 54,000 clones, roughly 80% recorded once. Sequenced material: peripheral blood. All receptors come from a woman aged 55 to 70 with acute or convalescent COVID-19. Both conserved end residues are part of each CDR3. The D gene is left open where the match is weak. Some rows mark clone size as missing; the rest say once, few, many or name a class of expanded clone.

-	TRBV5-1	TRBJ1-6	-	TGCGCCAGCAGCACGGAGGGTTCGGGTTCACCCCTCCACTTT	CASSTEGSGSPLHF
-	TRBV6-4	TRBJ2-3	TRBD2	TGTGCCAGCAGTGTTTTCGTTAGCGGGGGGAAGTCAGATACGCAGTATTTT	CASSVFVSGGKSDTQYF
-	TRBV20-1	TRBJ2-5	-	TGCAGTGCTACGCGGGGGCGGACCCAGTACTTC	CSATRGRTQYF
-	TRBV27	TRBJ1-6	-	TGTGCCAGCAGTTTACTGGGCTCACCCCTCCACTTT	CASSLLGSPLHF
-	TRBV5-1	TRBJ2-1	-	TGCGCCAGCAGCGGCGCGCGGAGGGCGGGCTACAATGAGCAGTTCTTC	CASSGARRAGYNEQFF
-	TRBV13	TRBJ2-2	-	TGTGCCAGCAGCCAACCCCAAACCGAGTGGGCAGGGGTTTATGGGGAGCTGTTTTTT	CASSQPQTEWAGVYGELFF
-	TRBV19	TRBJ1-5	TRBD1	TGTGCCAGTAGTTTCCCCAGGGGGAACAATCAGCCCCAGCATTTT	CASSFPRGNNQPQHF
-	TRBV30	TRBJ2-5	TRBD1	TGTGCCTGGATGCGACAGGGCAACCAAGAGACCCAGTACTTC	CAWMRQGNQETQYF
-	TRBV2	TRBJ2-1	TRBD2	TGTGCCAGCAGTGAACCGGGGGGGAGACACAATGAGCAGTTCTTC	CASSEPGGRHNEQFF
-	TRBV28	TRBJ2-3	TRBD2	TGTGCCAGCAGTTTTCCCCTCGACGAAAGCGGGGGGGCCACAGATACGCAGTATTTT	CASSFPLDESGGATDTQYF
-	TRBV7-2	TRBJ2-5	TRBD2	TGTGCCAGCAGCTTAGCGCGTCTAGCGGGAGGGTTAACGGAGACCCAGTACTTC	CASSLARLAGGLTETQYF
once	TRBV30	TRBJ1-1	TRBD1	TGTGCCTGGAGGGTGACAGGGATCACTGAAGCTTTCTTT	CAWRVTGITEAFF
once	TRBV5-1	TRBJ1-2	TRBD1	TGCGCCAGCAGCCGACAGGGGACGGAATATGGCTACACCTTC	CASSRQGTEYGYTF
-	TRBV5-1	TRBJ2-7	TRBD1	TGCGCCAGCAGCTTGACAGGGGGCTACGAGCAGTACTTC	CASSLTGGYEQYF
-	TRBV30	TRBJ1-4	TRBD1	TGTGCCTGGAGTAGGGACAGGGGGCTTAATGAAAAACTGTTTTTT	CAWSRDRGLNEKLFF
-	TRBV6-2/TRBV6-3	TRBJ2-1	-	TGTGCCAGCAGCTCCATACTAGGGAGTTCCTACAATGAGCAGTTCTTC	CASSSILGSSYNEQFF
-	TRBV30	TRBJ2-3	TRBD1	TGTGCCTGGAGTCCTCAGTGGACAGGGGGACACATAGGTACGCAGTATTTT	CAWSPQWTGGHIGTQYF
-	TRBV7-2	TRBJ2-7	TRBD2	TGTGCCAGCAGCTTAGAGGTTAGCGGGGGCCTCTTCTCCTACGAGCAGTACTTC	CASSLEVSGGLFSYEQYF
medium-sized	TRBV10-3	TRBJ2-5	TRBD2	TGTGCCATGTCCGAGGGGGTAGCGGGAGGAGAGACCCAGTACTTC	CAMSEGVAGGETQYF
-	TRBV27	TRBJ1-1	-	TGTGCCAGCAGTTTAAAAAACGGGAGAACCTGGAACACTGAAGCTTTCTTT	CASSLKNGRTWNTEAFF
once	TRBV6-6	TRBJ1-2	-	TGTGCCAGCAGTCCCCCGGGGGGGGGCTATGGCTACACCTTC	CASSPPGGGYGYTF
few	TRBV4-2	TRBJ2-5	-	TGTGCCAGCAGCCAGGCCCAGGGTCGAGAGACCCAGTACTTC	CASSQAQGRETQYF
-	TRBV7-8	TRBJ2-7	-	TGTGCCAGCAGCTTATCGGGCAGGGGCTACGAGCAGTACTTC	CASSLSGRGYEQYF
-	TRBV10-1	TRBJ2-5	-	TGCGCCAGCAGTGATTCCGGGTTGGGGCAGACCCAGTACTTC	CASSDSGLGQTQYF
few	TRBV2	TRBJ1-4	-	TGTGCCAGCAGGGGCCCAGGTACGGCTAATGAAAAACTGTTTTTT	CASRGPGTANEKLFF
-	TRBV5-1	TRBJ2-1	-	TGCGCCAGCAGCCAACCACCTAGAAATGAGCAGTTCTTC	CASSQPPRNEQFF
-	TRBV7-9	TRBJ1-2	-	TGTGCCAGCAGCTTTTCGACCGGGGATGGCTACACCTTC	CASSFSTGDGYTF
-	TRBV15	TRBJ2-5	-	TGTGCCACCAGCAGGGGCTACAGGGACCAAGAGACCCAGTACTTC	CATSRGYRDQETQYF
-	TRBV18	TRBJ1-6	-	TGTGCCAGCTCACCTTCGTCCCGATCGGGGAATTCACCCCTCCACTTT	CASSPSSRSGNSPLHF
-	TRBV7-2	TRBJ1-6	TRBD1	TGTGCCAGCAGCTCGAGGACAGGGGCTAATTCACCCCTCCACTTT	CASSSRTGANSPLHF
-	TRBV5-5	TRBJ1-2	-	TGTGCCAGCAGCCCCCCCGGTGGTTTTAACTATGGCTACACCTTC	CASSPPGGFNYGYTF
-	TRBV4-2	TRBJ1-5	-	TGTGCCAGCAGCCAAGCCTCCGGAGGGATAGGAGTTACCTTCAATCAGCCCCAGCATTTT	CASSQASGGIGVTFNQPQHF
-	TRBV9	TRBJ2-1	TRBD2	TGTGCCAGCAGCGTAGAGGGACTAGCGGATAATGAGCAGTTCTTC	CASSVEGLADNEQFF
-	TRBV7-7	TRBJ2-1	-	TGTGCTAGCAGCTTAGGCGGAGGGTACAATGAGCAGTTCTTC	CASSLGGGYNEQFF
-	TRBV7-9	TRBJ2-1	TRBD2	TGTGCCAGCAGCCCGAGAGAGGGAGGGCCCTACAATGAGCAGTTCTTC	CASSPREGGPYNEQFF
-	TRBV2	TRBJ1-5	-	TGTGCCAGCGGGACACCCCTCGAGGATCAGCCCCAGCATTTT	CASGTPLEDQPQHF
-	TRBV3-1/TRBV3-2	TRBJ1-1	-	TGTGCCAGCAGCCAGGGTGACAGGAACACTGAAGCTTTCTTT	CASSQGDRNTEAFF
-	TRBV10-2	TRBJ2-7	-	TGCGCCAGCAGTGCTGACATCTCCTACGAGCAGTACTTC	CASSADISYEQYF
few	TRBV6-5	TRBJ1-1	TRBD1	TGTGCCACCGAAAAAACCGGGACAGGACACACTGAAGCTTTCTTT	CATEKTGTGHTEAFF
-	TRBV2	TRBJ2-3	-	TGTGCCAGCAGTTCCGGGACAAGTGGTCCAGATACGCAGTATTTT	CASSSGTSGPDTQYF
-	TRBV2	TRBJ1-4	TRBD1	TGTGCCAGCAGTCGACAGGGGGGCGGGAATGAAAAACTGTTTTTT	CASSRQGGGNEKLFF